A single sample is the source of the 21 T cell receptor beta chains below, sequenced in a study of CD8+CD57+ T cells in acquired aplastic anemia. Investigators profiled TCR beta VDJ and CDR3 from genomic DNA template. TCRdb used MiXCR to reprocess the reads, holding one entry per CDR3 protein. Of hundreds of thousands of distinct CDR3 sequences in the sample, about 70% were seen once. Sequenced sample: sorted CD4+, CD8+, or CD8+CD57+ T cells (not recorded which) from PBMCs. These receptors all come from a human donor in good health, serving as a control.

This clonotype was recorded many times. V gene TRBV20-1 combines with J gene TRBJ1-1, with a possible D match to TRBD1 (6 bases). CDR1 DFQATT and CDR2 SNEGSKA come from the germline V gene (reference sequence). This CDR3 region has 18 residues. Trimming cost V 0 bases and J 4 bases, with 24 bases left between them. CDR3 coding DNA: TGCAGTGCTAGAGATCGCGATAACCCAAGGGGGGAGGGCACTGAAGCTTTCTTT. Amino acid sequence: CSARDRDNPRGEGTEAFF.

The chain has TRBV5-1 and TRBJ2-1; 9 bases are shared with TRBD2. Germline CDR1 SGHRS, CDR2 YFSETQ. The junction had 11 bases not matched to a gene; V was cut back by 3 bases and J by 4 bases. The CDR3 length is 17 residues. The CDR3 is CASSSTSGPKQYNEQFF. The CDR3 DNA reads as TGCGCCAGCAGCTCGACTAGCGGCCCTAAACAATACAATGAGCAGTTCTTC.

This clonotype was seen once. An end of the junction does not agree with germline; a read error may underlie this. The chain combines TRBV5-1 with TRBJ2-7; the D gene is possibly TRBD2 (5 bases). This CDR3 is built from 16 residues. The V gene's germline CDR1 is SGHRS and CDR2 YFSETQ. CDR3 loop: CASSRTPESGSYEQYF. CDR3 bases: TGTGCCAGCAGCCGTACCCCAGAGAGCGGCTCCTACGAGCAGTACTTC.

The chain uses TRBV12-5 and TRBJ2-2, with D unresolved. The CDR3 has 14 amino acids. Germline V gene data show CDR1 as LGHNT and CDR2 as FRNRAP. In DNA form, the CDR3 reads TGTGCCAGCAACCTTAAATATCGGGTGGAGGAGCTGTTTTTT. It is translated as CASNLKYRVEELFF. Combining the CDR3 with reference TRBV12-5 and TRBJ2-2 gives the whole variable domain DARVTQTPRHKVTEMGQEVTMRCQPILGHNTVFWYRQTMMQGLELLAYFRNRAPLDDSGMPKDRFSAEMPDATLATLKIQPSEPRDSAVYFCASNLKYRVEELFFGEGSRLTVL.

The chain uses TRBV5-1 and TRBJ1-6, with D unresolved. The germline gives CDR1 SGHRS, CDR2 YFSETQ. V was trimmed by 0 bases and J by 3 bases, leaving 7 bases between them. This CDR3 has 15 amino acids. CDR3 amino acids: CASSLEGSYNSPLHF. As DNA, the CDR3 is TGCGCCAGCAGCTTGGAAGGTAGCTATAATTCACCCCTCCACTTT.

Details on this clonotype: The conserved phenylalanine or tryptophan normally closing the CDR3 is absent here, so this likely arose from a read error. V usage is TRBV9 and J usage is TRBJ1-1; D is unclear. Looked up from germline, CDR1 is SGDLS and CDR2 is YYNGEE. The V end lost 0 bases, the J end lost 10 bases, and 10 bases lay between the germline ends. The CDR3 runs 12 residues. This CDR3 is CASSVGVYSAFV. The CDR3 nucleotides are TGTGCCAGCAGCGTAGGGGTCTACTCAGCTTTCGTA.

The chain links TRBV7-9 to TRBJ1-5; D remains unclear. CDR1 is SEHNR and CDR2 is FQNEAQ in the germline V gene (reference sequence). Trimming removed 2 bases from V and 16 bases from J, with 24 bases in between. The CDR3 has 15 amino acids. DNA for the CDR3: TGTGCCAGCAGCTTAATCAGGTTGGATGGCTACACCTTCCATTTT. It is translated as CASSLIRLDGYTFHF.

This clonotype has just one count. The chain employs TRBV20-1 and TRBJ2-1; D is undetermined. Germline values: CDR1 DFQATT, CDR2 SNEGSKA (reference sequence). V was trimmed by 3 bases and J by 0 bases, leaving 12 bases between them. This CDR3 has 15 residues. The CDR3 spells CSASLDSSSYNEQFF. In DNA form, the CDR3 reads TGCAGTGCTAGTCTAGATTCCAGCTCCTACAATGAGCAGTTCTTC.

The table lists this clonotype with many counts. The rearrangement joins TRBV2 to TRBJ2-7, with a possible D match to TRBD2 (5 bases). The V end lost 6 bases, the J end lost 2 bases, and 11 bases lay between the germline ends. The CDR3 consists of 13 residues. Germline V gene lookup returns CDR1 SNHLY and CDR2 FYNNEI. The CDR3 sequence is CASSGGFAYEQYF. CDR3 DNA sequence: TGTGCCAGCAGCGGCGGGTTCGCCTACGAGCAGTACTTC.

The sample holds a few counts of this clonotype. DNA of the CDR3: TGCAGGGCCTGTGGGAACACTGAAGCTTTCTTT. Its protein product is CRACGNTEAFF. This chain connects TRBV20-1 to TRBJ1-1, with D hard to call. CDR1 DFQATT and CDR2 SNEGSKA come from the germline V gene (reference sequence). The CDR3 has 11 residues.

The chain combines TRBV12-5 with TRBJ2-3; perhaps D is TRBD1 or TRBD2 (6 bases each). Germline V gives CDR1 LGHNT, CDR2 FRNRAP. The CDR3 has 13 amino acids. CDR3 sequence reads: CASSSTGADTQYF. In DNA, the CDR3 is TGTGCCAGCAGTTCAACGGGGGCGGATACGCAGTATTTT.

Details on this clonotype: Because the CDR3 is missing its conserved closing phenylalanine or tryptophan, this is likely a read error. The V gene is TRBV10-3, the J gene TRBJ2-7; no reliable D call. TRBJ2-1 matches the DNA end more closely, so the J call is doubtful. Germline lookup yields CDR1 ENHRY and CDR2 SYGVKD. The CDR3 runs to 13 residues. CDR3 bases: TGTGCCATCAGTTGGAGTGACTCCTACGAGCAGTTCCTC. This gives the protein CAISWSDSYEQFL.

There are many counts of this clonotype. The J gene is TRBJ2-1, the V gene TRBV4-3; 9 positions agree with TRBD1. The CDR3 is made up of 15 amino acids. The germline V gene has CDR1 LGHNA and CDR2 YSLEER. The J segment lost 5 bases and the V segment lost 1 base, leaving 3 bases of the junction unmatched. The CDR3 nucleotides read TGCGCCAGCAGCCAAGGTGACAGGGGGAACAATGAGCAGTTCTTC. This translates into CASSQGDRGNNEQFF.

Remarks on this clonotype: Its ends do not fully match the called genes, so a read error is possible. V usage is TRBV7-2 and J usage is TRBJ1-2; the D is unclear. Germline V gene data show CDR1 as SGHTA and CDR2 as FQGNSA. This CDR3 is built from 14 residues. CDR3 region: CASRTTSAYEGYSF. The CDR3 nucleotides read TGTGCCAGTAGGACGACAAGCGCCTACGAGGGCTACTCCTTC.

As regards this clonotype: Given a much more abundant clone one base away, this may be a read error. The CDR3 protein is CAWSLGREAEAFF. CDR3 nucleotide sequence: TGTGCCTGGAGCCTTGGCAGGGAGGCTGAAGCTTTCTTT. The V call is TRBV30, the J call TRBJ1-1, with D perhaps TRBD1 (5 bases). Germline CDR1 reads GTSNPN; CDR2 reads SVGIG (reference sequence). The CDR3 consists of 13 residues. V was shortened by 3 bases and J by 6 bases, with 14 bases between the two germline ends.

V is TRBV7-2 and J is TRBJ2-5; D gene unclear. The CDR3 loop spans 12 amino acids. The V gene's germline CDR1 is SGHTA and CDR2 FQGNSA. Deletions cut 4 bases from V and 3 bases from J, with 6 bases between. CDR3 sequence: CASSSAEETQYF. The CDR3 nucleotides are TGTGCCAGCAGCTCTGCAGAAGAGACCCAGTACTTC.

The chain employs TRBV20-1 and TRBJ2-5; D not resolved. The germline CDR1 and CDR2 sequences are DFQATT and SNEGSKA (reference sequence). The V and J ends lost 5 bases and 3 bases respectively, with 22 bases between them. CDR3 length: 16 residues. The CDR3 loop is CSADPPPRTTKETQYF. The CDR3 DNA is TGCAGTGCTGACCCTCCGCCGAGGACCACGAAAGAGACCCAGTACTTC.

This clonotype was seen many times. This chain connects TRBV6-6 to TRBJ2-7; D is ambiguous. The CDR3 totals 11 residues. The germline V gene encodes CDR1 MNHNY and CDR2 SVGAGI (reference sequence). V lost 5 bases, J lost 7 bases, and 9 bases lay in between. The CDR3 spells CASSTSQEQYF. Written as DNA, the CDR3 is TGTGCCAGCAGTACGTCCCAGGAGCAGTACTTC.

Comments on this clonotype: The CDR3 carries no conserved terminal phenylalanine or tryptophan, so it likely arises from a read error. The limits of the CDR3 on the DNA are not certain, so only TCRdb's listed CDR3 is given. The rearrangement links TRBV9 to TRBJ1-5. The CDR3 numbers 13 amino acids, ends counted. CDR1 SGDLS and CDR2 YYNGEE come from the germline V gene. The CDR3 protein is CASSVQGLAGENL.

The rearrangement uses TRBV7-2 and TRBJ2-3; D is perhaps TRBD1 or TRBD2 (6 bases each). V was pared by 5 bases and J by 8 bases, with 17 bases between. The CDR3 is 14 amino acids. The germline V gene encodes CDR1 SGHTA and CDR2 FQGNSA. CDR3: CASSEGTSRGTQYF. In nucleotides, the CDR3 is TGTGCCAGCAGCGAAGGGACTTCCAGGGGTACGCAGTATTTT.

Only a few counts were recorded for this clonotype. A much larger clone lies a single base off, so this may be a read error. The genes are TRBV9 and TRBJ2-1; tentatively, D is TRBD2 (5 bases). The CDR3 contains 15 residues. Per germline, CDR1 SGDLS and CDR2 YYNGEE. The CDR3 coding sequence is TGTGCCAGCAGCGTAGCTAGCAGAGCCTACAATGAGCAGTCCTTC. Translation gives CASSVASRAYNEQSF.